The 20 T cell receptor beta chains given below trace back to one sample, sequenced in a study of cytomegalovirus exposure and HLA in healthy donors. Both 60 Vbeta primers and 13 Jbeta primers went into the PCR. Sequencing was performed with immunoSEQ multiplex PCR; in TCRdb, only in-frame clones are kept and a portion is missing. The table lists around 180,000 clones, more than 75% of them singletons. Sequencing input: PBMCs. The receptors derive from a woman aged 50 to 65 in good health and CMV-seronegative.

V and J are TRBV7-9 and TRBJ2-7; weak D call: TRBD2 (6 bases). CDR1 is SEHNR and CDR2 is FQNEAQ in the germline V gene (reference sequence). Trimming removed 1 base from V and 7 bases from J, with 14 bases in between. The length of the CDR3 is 14 residues. The CDR3 coding sequence is TGTGCCAGCAGCTTAGGGTTTATAGGGAGGGAGCAGTACTTC. Translation gives CASSLGFIGREQYF.

This clone was detected only once. The chain joins TRBV9 to TRBJ2-1; 7 nucleotides match TRBD1. CDR1 SGDLS and CDR2 YYNGEE come from the germline V gene. This CDR3 has 15 amino acids. V shed 3 bases and J 6 bases; nucleotides not matched to a gene: 9. Written as DNA, the CDR3 is TGTGCCAGCAGCGCCGACAGGGCACCTTTCAATGAGCAGTTCTTC. It translates to CASSADRAPFNEQFF. Combining the CDR3 with reference TRBV9 and TRBJ2-1 gives the whole variable domain DSGVTQTPKHLITATGQRVTLRCSPRSGDLSVYWYQQSLDQGLQFLIQYYNGEERAKGNILERFSAQQFPDLHSELNLSSLELGDSALYFCASSADRAPFNEQFFGPGTRLTVL.

V and J are TRBV7-3 and TRBJ1-2; tentative D call: TRBD1 (6 bases). There are 15 residues in the CDR3. Trimming shortened V by 2 bases and J by 4 bases, and 14 bases separated the two germline ends. Germline V gives CDR1 SGHTA, CDR2 FQGTGA. Here the CDR3 reads CASSLVSGVSYGYTF. In DNA form, the CDR3 reads TGTGCCAGCAGCTTAGTGTCAGGGGTGAGCTATGGCTACACCTTC.

This chain connects TRBV12-5 to TRBJ1-2; 8 positions match TRBD1. V lost 1 base and J lost 8; bases outside the gene matches: 9. Germline CDR1 is LGHNT and CDR2 is FRNRAP. CDR3 length equals 15 residues. CDR3 sequence: CASGLGPGQAYGYTF. The CDR3 bases are TGTGCTAGTGGTTTGGGACCGGGACAGGCTTACGGCTACACCTTC.

This clone was picked up a small number of times. This chain uses TRBV19 with TRBJ2-1; 10 nucleotides align to TRBD2. Germline CDR1 LNHDA, CDR2 SQIVND (reference sequence). CDR3 length: 15 residues. With 5 bases clipped from V and 8 bases from J, the junction kept 9 bases outside the gene matches. CDR3 sequence reads: CASSAGTSVSDEQFF. DNA for the CDR3: TGTGCCAGTAGTGCCGGGACTAGCGTATCCGATGAGCAGTTCTTC.

The V call is TRBV9, the J call TRBJ1-1; no definite D call. This CDR3 has 13 amino acids. Trimming removed 4 bases from V and 0 bases from J, with 7 bases in between. The germline CDR1 and CDR2 sequences are SGDLS and YYNGEE. The CDR3 DNA reads as TGTGCCAGCAGCCCACACCTGAACACTGAAGCTTTCTTT. Amino acid sequence: CASSPHLNTEAFF.

The chain links TRBV5-1 to TRBJ2-4, with 7 bases that match TRBD2. CDR3 length equals 16 residues. V gave up 5 bases and J gave up 2 bases; unmatched junction bases: 10. CDR1 is SGHRS, CDR2 YFSETQ, per germline. In DNA form, the CDR3 reads TGCGCCAGCAGTGAGTTCGGGGACTACTCCAAAAACATTCAGTACTTC. It translates to CASSEFGDYSKNIQYF.

V and J are TRBV7-2 and TRBJ2-5, with TRBD1 matching over 11 bases. This CDR3 is built from 16 residues. Germline CDR1 SGHTA, CDR2 FQGNSA. V shed 0 bases and J 7 bases; nucleotides not matched to a gene: 7. The chain's CDR3 is CASSLALGQGAGTQYF. The CDR3 DNA is TGTGCCAGCAGCTTAGCGTTAGGACAGGGGGCGGGGACCCAGTACTTC.

This chain connects TRBV5-1 to TRBJ1-2; 9 bases match TRBD1. V shed 7 bases, J shed 3 bases, and the junction held 7 bases outside the gene matches. CDR3 length equals 14 residues. CDR1 is SGHRS, CDR2 YFSETQ, per germline. The CDR3 here is CASGWDRDDYGYTF. The CDR3 DNA is TGCGCCAGCGGGTGGGACAGGGATGACTATGGCTACACCTTC.

The V call is TRBV5-6, the J call TRBJ2-3, with 11 bases aligning to TRBD1. From germline, CDR1 is SGHDT and CDR2 YYEEEE. This CDR3 contains 16 residues. The trim removed 4 bases at V and 3 bases at J, leaving 7 bases unmatched. The CDR3 sequence: CASSLRTGGATDTQYF. The CDR3 region has the DNA TGTGCCAGCAGCCTAAGGACAGGGGGCGCGACAGATACGCAGTATTTT.

J is TRBJ2-5 and V is TRBV7-2; TRBD2 agrees at 7 bases. V dropped 5 bases and J dropped 2; count of bases not matched to a gene: 8. The CDR3 loop spans 15 amino acids. CDR1 SGHTA and CDR2 FQGNSA come from the germline V gene. CDR3 sequence reads: CASSPHRGVQETQYF. The CDR3 region has the DNA TGTGCCAGCAGCCCCCACCGGGGGGTTCAAGAGACCCAGTACTTC.

V and J are TRBV4-3 and TRBJ2-7; TRBD2 is a possible D gene (6 bases). V gave up 1 base and J gave up 5 bases, with 18 bases separating them. CDR3 length equals 16 residues. CDR1 and CDR2 from the germline V gene are LGHNA and YSLEER. The CDR3 reads CASSQAGRLGGHEQYF. The CDR3 DNA is TGCGCCAGCAGCCAAGCGGGCCGCCTAGGAGGGCACGAGCAGTACTTC.

V and J are TRBV2 and TRBJ1-3; no firm D call. The CDR3 is made up of 13 amino acids. V lost 8 bases and J 1 base, leaving 9 bases between the germline ends. Germline-derived CDR1 and CDR2 are SNHLY and FYNNEI. CDR3 residues: CASRGSSGNTIYF. DNA of the CDR3: TGTGCCAGCCGAGGCTCATCTGGAAACACCATATATTTT.

The chain links TRBV6-9 to TRBJ2-3; 12 bases map to TRBD2. Germline V gives CDR1 MNHGY, CDR2 SVAAGI. The CDR3 has 15 residues. J gave up 8 bases and V 7 bases, and 10 bases lay outside the gene matches. The CDR3 sequence is CASTNGLAGLVTQYF. CDR3 sequence (DNA): TGTGCCAGCACCAACGGACTAGCGGGATTGGTTACGCAGTATTTT.

This clone was picked up one time. V gene TRBV25-1 combines with J gene TRBJ1-1, with D possibly being TRBD1 (5 bases). The germline gives CDR1 MGHDK, CDR2 SYGVNS. With 5 bases removed from V and 1 base from J, the gap between germline ends came to 11 bases. The CDR3 runs 14 residues. CDR3 loop: CASSPWGGNTEAFF. The DNA of the CDR3 is TGTGCCAGCAGTCCCTGGGGGGGGAACACTGAAGCTTTCTTT.

The J gene is TRBJ2-6, the V gene TRBV11-3; 7 nucleotides line up with TRBD1. Trimming cost V 5 bases and J 2 bases; bases outside gene matches: 9. The CDR3 contains 17 residues. From germline, CDR1 is SGHNT and CDR2 YENEEA. The CDR3 coding sequence is TGTGCCAGCAGCCAAGGATTAAGGGGGCCTGGGGCCAACGTCCTGACTTTC. It encodes CASSQGLRGPGANVLTF.

The genes are TRBV19 and TRBJ2-1, with D tentatively TRBD2 (6 bases). The CDR3 has 16 residues. The V end was cut by 3 bases, the J end by 6 bases, with 18 bases between. Germline V lookup: CDR1 LNHDA, CDR2 SQIVND (reference sequence). DNA of the CDR3: TGTGCCAGTAGTATGGCCGGGAGCGCCCGATTCAATGAGCAGTTCTTC. Protein: CASSMAGSARFNEQFF.

The chain joins TRBV11-2 to TRBJ2-7, with 9 bases lining up with TRBD2. Germline V lookup: CDR1 SGHAT, CDR2 FQNNGV. V gave up 5 bases and J gave up 0 bases; unmatched junction bases: 5. There are 15 residues in the CDR3. Here the CDR3 DNA reads TGTGCCAGCAGCCCTCAGCGGGAGGTCTCCTACGAGCAGTACTTC. It is translated as CASSPQREVSYEQYF.

This clone showed up just a few times. The V and J genes are TRBV6-1 and TRBJ1-1, with 8 bases matching TRBD1. CDR1 is MNHNS and CDR2 is SASEGT in the germline V gene. CDR3 length: 14 residues. The V and J ends lost 6 bases and 1 base, in that order; junction bases with no gene match: 4. CDR3 sequence (DNA): TGTGCCAGCAGGGACAGGGTCGGGAACACTGAAGCTTTCTTT. Its translation is CASRDRVGNTEAFF.

The chain carries TRBV7-2 and TRBJ2-2; the D is unclear. The germline V gene encodes CDR1 SGHTA and CDR2 FQGNSA. The length of the CDR3 is 14 residues. The V end was cut by 2 bases, the J end by 4 bases, with 8 bases between. CDR3 region: CASSLTYPTGELFF. As DNA, the CDR3 is TGTGCCAGCAGCTTAACCTACCCCACCGGGGAGCTGTTTTTT.